This T cell receptor (beta chain) was sequenced for a study of T cell responses to AZD1222 COVID-19 vaccine. The method was immunoSEQ multiplex PCR; TCRdb's version includes in-frame clones alone and lacks a portion of them. The sample contains 90,000 to 120,000 clones, around nine tenths of which appear only once. Losses at the gene ends were 5 bases for V and 7 bases for J; bases not matched to a gene: 10. CDR1 is SGHNT, CDR2 YENEEA, per germline. This CDR3 comprises 16 residues. The receptor comes from an adult who received the AZD1222 COVID-19 vaccine. The chain couples TRBV11-3 to TRBJ2-1; 11 bases match TRBD1. The sample here was peripheral blood, taken 28 days after the second AZD1222 dose. The CDR3 sequence is CASSPRGTGGRNEQFF. The CDR3, as DNA: TGTGCCAGCAGCCCCAGGGGGACAGGGGGTAGGAATGAGCAGTTCTTC.